The present T cell receptor beta chain was sequenced within a study of T cell responses to AZD1222 COVID-19 vaccine. Study-wide results and limits: There were repertoire samples only from the period after the peak T cell response.

Generated by immunoSEQ multiplex PCR, the TCRdb table keeps only in-frame clones and is missing some. In the table there are 100,000 to 140,000 clones, 90% to 95% of which are singletons. Comments on this clone: Its antigen is undetermined.

Germline values: CDR1 GTSNPN, CDR2 SVGIG (reference sequence). Between the trimmed V and J ends, which lost 0 bases and 5 bases, there was a span of 14 bases. This CDR3 region has 15 residues. The input for sequencing was peripheral blood, taken 28 days after the second AZD1222 dose. The chain has TRBV30 and TRBJ2-1; D is possibly TRBD2 (6 bases). This TCR was recovered from an adult who received the AZD1222 COVID-19 vaccine. This CDR3 is CAWSVGGTGNNEQFF. CDR3 DNA: TGTGCCTGGAGTGTGGGGGGAACCGGCAACAATGAGCAGTTCTTC.